Following are 30 T cell receptor beta chains from one sample sequenced in a study of shared clonotypes between healthy human individuals. The table came from immunoSEQ multiplex PCR; TCRdb's copy has only in-frame clones and leaves some out. The table lists some 1 million clones, approximately 76% of them singletons. Sequenced sample: memory CD4+ T cells sorted from blood. Subset here: CD45RA-negative fraction. The receptors shown here come from a man between 18 and 29 years old in good health.

V gene TRBV30 combines with J gene TRBJ1-6; D remains unclear. The CDR3 covers 11 residues. V lost 3 bases to trimming and J lost 10 bases, with 7 bases between them. Germline V gene sequence: CDR1 GTSNPN, CDR2 SVGIG (reference sequence). CDR3 amino acids: CAWRDRSPLHF. The CDR3 coding sequence is TGTGCCTGGAGGGACCGGTCACCCCTCCACTTT.

The chain combines TRBV4-1 with TRBJ1-3; D gene unclear. With 1 base removed from V and 2 bases from J, the gap between germline ends came to 12 bases. The germline gives CDR1 MGHRA, CDR2 YSYEKL. The CDR3 contains 16 residues. The CDR3 nucleotides read TGCGCCAGCAGCCAAGCCCGGATATCGCCTGGAAACACCATATATTTT. Residues: CASSQARISPGNTIYF.

The chain carries TRBV15 and TRBJ1-5; 7 bases fit TRBD1. CDR1 LNHNV and CDR2 YYDKDF come from the germline V gene (reference sequence). The CDR3 is made up of 15 amino acids. V trimming: 0 bases; J trimming: 3 bases; junction bases outside the gene matches: 2. Here the CDR3 reads CATSRETGINQPQHF. The DNA for the CDR3 is TGTGCCACCAGCAGAGAGACAGGGATCAATCAGCCCCAGCATTTT.

This clone has more than one count but fewer than ten. The same CDR3 also results from other DNA sequences found in this sample. V usage is TRBV5-1 and J usage is TRBJ1-2; 8 bases align to TRBD1. The CDR3 sequence is 14 residues long. Trimming took 4 bases from V and 2 from J; bases not matched to a gene: 4. The germline gives CDR1 SGHRS, CDR2 YFSETQ. The chain's CDR3 is CASSAGQGNYGYTF. The CDR3 coding sequence is TGCGCCAGCAGCGCCGGACAGGGCAACTATGGCTACACCTTC.

The rearrangement joins TRBV5-1 to TRBJ1-2; TRBD1 agrees at 8 bases. The junction had 8 bases not matched to a gene; V was cut back by 2 bases and J by 8 bases. The CDR3 length is 14 residues. Germline CDR1 is SGHRS and CDR2 is YFSETQ. The DNA for the CDR3 is TGCGCCAGCAGCTTAGGTGAGACAGGGGAAGGCTACACCTTC. Protein: CASSLGETGEGYTF.

Only one count was recorded for this clone. This chain joins TRBV6-1 and TRBJ1-2, with 9 bases lining up with TRBD1. Germline CDR1 reads MNHNS; CDR2 reads SASEGT. Trimming removed 10 bases from V and 8 bases from J; junction bases left unmatched: 14. The CDR3 runs to 14 residues. CDR3 coding DNA: TGTGCCACAGTTACCCACACAGGGGGCGGGGGCTACACCTTC. Its translation: CATVTHTGGGGYTF.

J is TRBJ1-5 and V is TRBV6-5; D possibly corresponds to TRBD1 (6 bases). From germline, CDR1 is MNHEY and CDR2 SVGAGI. V gave up 6 bases and J gave up 1 base, with 13 bases separating them. The CDR3 loop spans 15 amino acids. The CDR3 here is CASRPATGSNQPQHF. The CDR3 DNA follows: TGTGCCAGCAGACCAGCGACAGGCAGCAATCAGCCCCAGCATTTT.

The rearrangement links TRBV7-9 to TRBJ2-2; D gene unclear. Between the trimmed V and J ends, which lost 1 base and 6 bases, there was a span of 12 bases. CDR1 SEHNR and CDR2 FQNEAQ come from the germline V gene (reference sequence). This CDR3 region has 15 residues. CDR3 DNA: TGTGCCAGCAGCTTAGGCCTAAGGGTCTCCGGGGAGCTGTTTTTT. As protein: CASSLGLRVSGELFF.

CDR3 loop: CASSQDGMNTEAFF. CDR3 DNA: TGCGCCAGCAGCCAAGACGGTATGAACACTGAAGCTTTCTTT. The J gene is TRBJ1-1, the V gene TRBV4-3; D gene unclear. The germline V gene encodes CDR1 LGHNA and CDR2 YSLEER. The V end was cut by 0 bases, the J end by 0 bases, with 5 bases between. This CDR3 has 14 amino acids.

The V call is TRBV12-5, the J call TRBJ1-1, with D possibly being TRBD1 (5 bases). Germline V lookup: CDR1 LGHNT, CDR2 FRNRAP. With 2 bases removed from V and 1 base from J, the gap between germline ends came to 14 bases. The CDR3 has 16 residues. CDR3 sequence (DNA): TGTGCTAGTGGTTTGTCATTGACAGTTCAGAACACTGAAGCTTTCTTT. Translated, it gives CASGLSLTVQNTEAFF.

The rearrangement links TRBV6-5 to TRBJ2-1; 10 positions agree with TRBD1. Trimming at V came to 5 bases and at J to 8 bases, leaving 6 bases not matched to a gene. Germline V gene data show CDR1 as MNHEY and CDR2 as SVGAGI. The CDR3 sequence is 14 residues long. CDR3 region: CASSRGTGVDEQFF. CDR3 nucleotide sequence: TGTGCCAGCAGTCGAGGGACAGGGGTCGATGAGCAGTTCTTC.

The chain recombines TRBV15 with TRBJ1-4; D possibly corresponds to TRBD1 (6 bases). V lost 2 bases and J 8 bases, leaving 18 bases between the germline ends. The CDR3 sequence is 16 residues long. The germline CDR1 and CDR2 sequences are LNHNV and YYDKDF (reference sequence). CDR3: CATSRSPQGLWEKLFF. The CDR3, as DNA: TGTGCCACCAGCAGATCACCGCAGGGGCTGTGGGAAAAACTGTTTTTT. Drawing the rest from reference TRBV15 and TRBJ1-4, the complete variable domain is DAMVIQNPRYQVTQFGKPVTLSCSQTLNHNVMYWYQQKSSQAPKLLFHYYDKDFNNEADTPDNFQSRRPNTSFCFLDIRSPGLGDTAMYLCATSRSPQGLWEKLFFGSGTQLSVL.

The chain is built from TRBV29-1 and TRBJ2-3; 8 bases line up with TRBD1. The CDR3 covers 13 residues. V lost 3 bases, J lost 6 bases, and 5 bases stayed unmatched. Germline CDR1 is SQVTM and CDR2 is ANQGSEA. The CDR3 sequence is CSVESGGADTQYF. CDR3 nucleotides: TGCAGCGTTGAGTCAGGGGGCGCGGATACGCAGTATTTT.

The genes are TRBV10-3 and TRBJ2-7; TRBD1 agrees at 10 bases. Germline-derived CDR1 and CDR2 are ENHRY and SYGVKD. This CDR3 has 13 amino acids. V trimming: 10 bases; J trimming: 6 bases; junction bases outside the gene matches: 9. CDR3 in DNA: TGTGCCACGACAGGGGGCGAACCCTTCGAGCAGTACTTC. It codes for CATTGGEPFEQYF.

As concerns this clone: The junction shows a germline mismatch at one end, possibly a read error. The chain joins TRBV19 to TRBJ2-1, with 10 nucleotides matching TRBD2. CDR3 length equals 13 residues. CDR1 is LNHDA and CDR2 is SQIVND in the germline V gene (reference sequence). CDR3 loop: CASSERLAGLALF. The CDR3 bases are TGTGCCAGTAGTGAGAGACTAGCGGGTTTGGCTCTCTTC.

The chain carries TRBV18 and TRBJ1-1, with D uncertain. Trimming removed 0 bases from V and 3 bases from J, with 8 bases in between. The CDR3 is 14 amino acids. The germline gives CDR1 KGHSH, CDR2 LQKENI. The CDR3 region is CASSPPPGYTEAFF. CDR3 sequence (DNA): TGTGCCAGCTCACCACCGCCCGGGTACACTGAAGCTTTCTTT.

For this clone: This sequence is one base from a far larger clone and is likely a read error. The chain recombines TRBV7-8 with TRBJ2-5, with TRBD1 identical over 7 bases. This CDR3 has 15 residues. Per the germline V gene, CDR1 is SGHVS and CDR2 is FQNEAQ. The CDR3, as DNA: TGTACCAGCAGCGCTGATCCACAGGGGCGAGAGACCCAGTACTTC. Its protein is CTSSADPQGRETQYF.

On this clone itself: The same CDR3 is also encoded by other DNA sequences in this sample. The genes are TRBV9 and TRBJ1-5; D uncertain. V gave up 2 bases and J gave up 4 bases, with 4 bases separating them. The CDR3 has 12 residues. Germline-derived CDR1 and CDR2 are SGDLS and YYNGEE. The CDR3 sequence: CASSVGNQPQHF. The CDR3 nucleotides are TGTGCCAGCAGCGTCGGTAATCAGCCCCAGCATTTT.

The rearrangement joins TRBV2 to TRBJ2-7; perhaps TRBD1 as D (5 bases). The CDR3 covers 14 residues. Germline loops: CDR1 SNHLY, CDR2 FYNNEI. V was cut by 3 bases and J by 4 bases, with 13 bases left in between. This CDR3 is CASSDGWTNYEQYF. In nucleotides, the CDR3 is TGTGCCAGCAGTGATGGTTGGACAAATTACGAGCAGTACTTC.

The chain carries TRBV6-5 and TRBJ1-6; the D gene is possibly TRBD1 (5 bases). This CDR3 has 15 amino acids. Trimming stripped 5 bases from V and 6 bases from J, with 14 bases between. Germline CDR1 and CDR2: MNHEY and SVGAGI. CDR3 nucleotides: TGTGCCAGCAGTCAAGACAGCTTTGGTAATTCACCCCTCCACTTT. Translated: CASSQDSFGNSPLHF.

This clone was observed a few times. This chain connects TRBV9 to TRBJ2-5; 7 nucleotides line up with TRBD2. The V gene end was trimmed by 0 bases and the J gene end by 0 bases; junction bases not matched to a gene: 8. CDR1 and CDR2 from the germline V gene are SGDLS and YYNGEE. This CDR3 comprises 17 residues. Here the CDR3 DNA reads TGTGCCAGCAGCGTAGGGGCGGGAGCTACGTACCAAGAGACCCAGTACTTC. This codes for CASSVGAGATYQETQYF.

The CDR3 region has the DNA TGTGCCAGCAGTTACCGGACAGGGGGCTCCTACGAGCAGTACTTC. This codes for CASSYRTGGSYEQYF. The rearrangement joins TRBV6-6 to TRBJ2-7; 10 bases line up with TRBD1. The CDR3 spans 15 residues. CDR1 is MNHNY and CDR2 is SVGAGI in the germline V gene (reference sequence). The V segment lost 2 bases and the J segment 0 bases; nucleotides outside the gene matches: 1.

The chain uses TRBV29-1 and TRBJ2-6, with 8 nucleotides matching TRBD1. The germline gives CDR1 SQVTM, CDR2 ANQGSEA. This CDR3 has 14 amino acids. Losses at the gene ends were 6 bases for V and 2 bases for J; bases not matched to a gene: 3. DNA of the CDR3: TGCAGCGTGTCGACAGGGGCTGGGGCCAACGTCCTGACTTTC. This sequence encodes CSVSTGAGANVLTF.

The chain couples TRBV19 to TRBJ1-5; D is ambiguous. Per germline, CDR1 LNHDA and CDR2 SQIVND (reference sequence). The ends were cut back, 4 bases at V and 0 bases at J, with 10 bases in the middle. This CDR3 is 15 amino acids long. The CDR3 sequence: CASSSVGISNQPQHF. The CDR3 region has the DNA TGTGCCAGTAGTAGTGTTGGGATTAGCAATCAGCCCCAGCATTTT.

The chain uses TRBV7-9 and TRBJ2-6; D not certain. The CDR3 has 16 amino acids. The germline CDR1 and CDR2 sequences are SEHNR and FQNEAQ (reference sequence). Trimming stripped 0 bases from V and 0 bases from J, with 6 bases between. The CDR3 DNA follows: TGTGCCAGCAGCTTAGCACGGATCTCTGGGGCCAACGTCCTGACTTTC. Translation: CASSLARISGANVLTF.

V is TRBV7-8 and J is TRBJ1-1; D is ambiguous. The CDR3 spans 13 residues. V gave up 4 bases and J gave up 0 bases, with 6 bases separating them. Germline V gene data show CDR1 as SGHVS and CDR2 as FQNEAQ. The DNA of the CDR3 is TGTGCCAGCAGCTCTACTATGAACACTGAAGCTTTCTTT. It codes for CASSSTMNTEAFF.

Remarks on this clone: Since a far larger clone is one base different, this is likely a read error. The chain joins TRBV5-5 to TRBJ2-2; D is ambiguous. With 3 bases removed from V and 3 bases from J, the gap between germline ends came to 3 bases. Germline CDR1 reads SGHKS; CDR2 reads YYEKEE (reference sequence). This CDR3 comprises 12 residues. The CDR3 region has the DNA TGTGCCAGCAGCTCCGACACCGGGGAGCTGTTTTTT. It specifies CASSSDTGELFF.

The chain is built from TRBV7-9 and TRBJ2-4; D unclear. CDR1 and CDR2 from the germline V gene are SEHNR and FQNEAQ (reference sequence). Trimming left V 1 base short and J 5 bases short, with 9 bases between. This CDR3 region has 14 residues. The CDR3 DNA is TGTGCCAGCAGCTTAGATGTGGCGGAAAACATTCAGTACTTC. As protein: CASSLDVAENIQYF.

The chain has TRBV4-2 and TRBJ2-7, with D unresolved. V dropped 0 bases and J dropped 7 bases, with 13 bases sitting between them. From germline, CDR1 is LGHNA and CDR2 YNFKEQ. CDR3 length equals 14 residues. The CDR3 sequence: CASSQDLVVGEQYF. CDR3 bases: TGTGCCAGCAGCCAAGATTTAGTCGTGGGGGAGCAGTACTTC.

The rearrangement uses TRBV11-2 and TRBJ2-1; 8 bases map to TRBD2. This CDR3 region has 14 residues. Germline CDR1 reads SGHAT; CDR2 reads FQNNGV. J was trimmed by 9 bases and V by 5 bases; bases with no gene match: 9. The CDR3 spells CASSPTRLATEQFF. CDR3 sequence (DNA): TGTGCCAGCAGCCCAACTCGACTAGCGACTGAGCAGTTCTTC.